What follows are 8 T cell receptor beta chains derived from one specimen sequenced in a study of T cell repertoires in cytomegalovirus infection (dated by TCRdb to between 2018 and 2020). The sample's treatment or condition label is to be understood as: in vitro stimulation with specific CMV peptide epitopes to enrich CMV-specific T cells. Sequencing instrument: Illumina HiSeq 1500. TCRdb itself trimmed the public reads at Q25 with fastp, ran MiXCR and retained productive beta chains. Rows merge per CDR3 protein into single entries with the most common DNA and genes. This sample is represented by around 310,000 distinct CDR3 sequences; about 28% of them were singletons. Together, the top ten hold 15% to 20% of the sample. These receptors have no identified antigens. The specimen was cultured PBMCs, collected from culture after CMV antigen stimulation. These receptors were taken from a human donor in good health (CMV status not recorded). Some clones in this sample may be carry-over from other donors' samples.

This clonotype has just a few counts. The chain uses TRBV7-2 and TRBJ1-4, with TRBD1 matching 7 bases. CDR1 is SGHTA and CDR2 is FQGNSA in the germline V gene. The CDR3 runs 15 residues. V shed 5 bases, J shed 5 bases, and the junction held 8 bases outside the gene matches. Here the CDR3 reads CASSPSGQKNEKLFF. As DNA, the CDR3 is TGTGCCAGCAGCCCGTCGGGACAGAAAAATGAAAAACTGTTTTTT. Drawing the rest from reference TRBV7-2 and TRBJ1-4, the complete variable domain is GAGVSQSPSNKVTEKGKDVELRCDPISGHTALYWYRQSLGQGLEFLIYFQGNSAPDKSGLPSDRFSAERTGGSVSTLTIQRTQQEDSAVYLCASSPSGQKNEKLFFGSGTQLSVL.

This chain connects TRBV9 to TRBJ2-1; 10 bases map to TRBD1. V dropped 0 bases and J dropped 7; count of bases not matched to a gene: 4. The V gene's germline CDR1 is SGDLS and CDR2 YYNGEE. CDR3 length: 15 amino acids. The CDR3 region has the DNA TGTGCCAGCAGCGTAGGGGGGACAGGGGCGAATGAGCAGTTCTTC. Residues: CASSVGGTGANEQFF.

The chain is built from TRBV9 and TRBJ1-6; D is unresolved. V was cut by 4 bases and J by 8 bases, with 10 bases left in between. The CDR3 sequence is 13 residues long. Germline V lookup: CDR1 SGDLS, CDR2 YYNGEE. The DNA for the CDR3 is TGTGCCAGCAGCTCGTCGGCGGATTCACCCCTCCACTTT. As protein: CASSSSADSPLHF.

This clonotype has just a few counts. This chain joins TRBV7-8 and TRBJ1-5; no clear D gene. This CDR3 is 18 amino acids long. Looked up from germline, CDR1 is SGHVS and CDR2 is FQNEAQ. V was trimmed by 1 base and J by 3 bases, leaving 19 bases between them. The CDR3 protein is CASSLESGGGRYNQPQHF. The CDR3 DNA reads TGTGCCAGCAGCTTAGAGTCCGGCGGAGGGAGGTACAATCAGCCCCAGCATTTT.

Notes on this clonotype: One end of the junction fails to match germline, which may point to a read error. The CDR3 region has the DNA TGTGCCAGCAGTAGTGAAGGACAGGCGTCTTTT. This codes for CASSSEGQASF. This chain joins TRBV2 and TRBJ1-1, with 7 bases identical to TRBD1. Germline lookup yields CDR1 SNHLY and CDR2 FYNNEI. The CDR3 totals 11 residues.

The chain joins TRBV5-4 to TRBJ2-7; weak D call: TRBD1 (6 bases). The CDR3 is 15 amino acids. Trimming left V 0 bases short and J 2 bases short, with 12 bases between. Germline CDR1 is SGHNT and CDR2 is YYREEE (reference sequence). The CDR3 DNA sequence: TGTGCCAGCAGCTTGGGGCAGGGGATAGCCTACGAGCAGTACTTC. It yields the protein CASSLGQGIAYEQYF.

The chain uses TRBV12-3 or TRBV12-4 and TRBJ1-2; a weak D match, TRBD1 (6 bases). CDR3 length: 15 residues. With 5 bases removed from V and 4 bases from J, the gap between germline ends came to 17 bases. For the CDR3, the DNA is TGTGCCAGCAGTCTCGAACCGGGGGCCTCCTATGGCTACACCTTC. Its translation is CASSLEPGASYGYTF.

This clonotype appeared a few times. The chain uses TRBV7-3 and TRBJ2-2; D could derive from TRBD1 or TRBD2 (6 bases each). The CDR3 consists of 12 residues. The germline gives CDR1 SGHTA, CDR2 FQGTGA. V was shortened by 3 bases and J by 10 bases, with 9 bases between the two germline ends. As DNA, the CDR3 is TGTGCCAGCAGCTTGGGGGGCATGGAGCTGTTTTTT. Amino acids: CASSLGGMELFF.